A selection of T cell receptor beta chains follows, all from one sample in a study of blood T cell repertoires in COVID-19. Using immunoSEQ multiplex PCR, the repertoire was profiled, and TCRdb retains in-frame clones only, with some absent. The repertoire holds roughly 390,000 clones, with more than 75% as singletons. The sample taken for sequencing was peripheral blood. The receptors were sampled from a woman aged 25-40 years with COVID-19, enrolled during active disease. Each CDR3 is given with its conserved first and last residue. Each record gives: clone size, D gene, V gene, J gene, CDR3 protein, CDR3 DNA. A D gene is named only where the DNA matches it firmly. The size of a clone is reported for some rows only, either as once, few or many, or as a class for expanded clones.

NA	TRBD2	TRBV3-1/TRBV3-2	TRBJ2-1	CASSQDHAGAREQFF	TGTGCCAGCAGCCAAGACCACGCGGGAGCCCGTGAGCAGTTCTTC
NA	NA	TRBV5-1	TRBJ2-2	CASSFDTYTGELFF	TGCGCCAGCAGCTTCGACACCTACACCGGGGAGCTGTTTTTT
many	TRBD2	TRBV10-3	TRBJ2-5	CAISESTSGQETQYF	TGTGCCATCAGTGAGTCGACTAGCGGGCAAGAGACCCAGTACTTC
NA	TRBD1	TRBV2	TRBJ2-2	CASTIGTGRTGELFF	TGTGCCAGCACCATCGGGACAGGGCGGACCGGGGAGCTGTTTTTT
NA	NA	TRBV28	TRBJ2-7	CASSSRPQPMLYEQYF	TGTGCCAGCAGTTCCAGGCCTCAGCCCATGTTGTACGAGCAGTACTTC
NA	TRBD2	TRBV2	TRBJ2-4	CASSDRPSGTLAKNIQYF	TGTGCCAGCAGTGACCGTCCTAGCGGGACCTTAGCCAAAAACATTCAGTACTTC
NA	NA	TRBV9	TRBJ1-1	CASSVWADTEAFF	TGTGCCAGCAGCGTCTGGGCCGACACTGAAGCTTTCTTT
NA	TRBD2	TRBV28	TRBJ2-1	CASSLRLAGVLRNNEQFF	TGTGCCAGCAGTTTACGACTAGCGGGAGTTCTGAGGAACAATGAGCAGTTCTTC
NA	NA	TRBV12-3/TRBV12-4	TRBJ1-2	CASSSNRAGYTF	TGTGCCAGCAGTTCCAACAGGGCTGGCTACACCTTC
once	TRBD1	TRBV7-9	TRBJ2-2	CASSLLGTGRAGELFF	TGTGCCAGCAGCTTACTTGGGACAGGGAGAGCCGGGGAGCTGTTTTTT
NA	NA	TRBV2	TRBJ2-7	CASSAEGTGEQYF	TGTGCCAGCTCGGCGGAGGGGACGGGCGAGCAGTACTTC
NA	TRBD1	TRBV7-2	TRBJ2-5	CASSFNRGALGETQYF	TGTGCCAGCAGCTTTAACAGGGGGGCCCTTGGAGAGACCCAGTACTTC
NA	TRBD2	TRBV2	TRBJ2-7	CASSEGTSGGHGYEQYF	TGTGCCAGCAGTGAAGGGACTAGCGGCGGTCACGGGTACGAGCAGTACTTC
once	NA	TRBV19	TRBJ1-1	CASSITGINTEAFF	TGTGCCAGTAGTATTACAGGAATCAACACTGAAGCTTTCTTT
NA	TRBD2	TRBV7-8	TRBJ2-2	CASSLNNLAGATGELFF	TGTGCCAGCAGCTTAAATAATCTAGCGGGAGCCACCGGGGAGCTGTTTTTT
once	NA	TRBV30	TRBJ2-7	CAWRTSYEQYF	TGTGCCTGGAGGACAAGCTACGAGCAGTACTTC
NA	NA	TRBV27	TRBJ2-5	CASSSSGALGSQYF	TGTGCCAGCAGTTCTTCAGGGGCCCTAGGGTCCCAGTACTTC